This T cell receptor (beta chain) was observed in a study of Ad26.COV2.S vaccination and SARS-CoV-2 variants. Study conclusions and caveats: The TCR breadth and depth analyses may have produced an underestimate of total T cell responses.

Worth noting for this clone: Its antigen is unidentified.

Profiling relied on immunoSEQ multiplex PCR, and the TCRdb table lists in-frame clones only, not all of them. Of about 390,000 clones in the sample, approximately 86% were seen once. The CDR3 loop spans 15 amino acids. Treatment given: around 19 received Ad26.COV2.S at low or high dose, single or two shots; several received placebo; per-sample allocation not given. The study sampled participants on day 63 after the first vaccine or placebo injection. The clonotype was recovered from a person aged 18-60 years who received the Ad26.COV2.S COVID-19 vaccine or a placebo. The sequencing here drew on peripheral blood, taken in a trial of Ad26.COV2.S vaccine versus placebo. The chain is built from TRBV12-2 and TRBJ1-2; the table's TRBD1 call for D was not verified on the DNA. TRBV12-2 is a listed pseudogene. CDR3 residues: CASRPRQGAGYGYTF. The CDR3 DNA sequence: TGTGCAAGTCGCCCAAGACAGGGGGCCGGCTATGGCTACACCTTC.